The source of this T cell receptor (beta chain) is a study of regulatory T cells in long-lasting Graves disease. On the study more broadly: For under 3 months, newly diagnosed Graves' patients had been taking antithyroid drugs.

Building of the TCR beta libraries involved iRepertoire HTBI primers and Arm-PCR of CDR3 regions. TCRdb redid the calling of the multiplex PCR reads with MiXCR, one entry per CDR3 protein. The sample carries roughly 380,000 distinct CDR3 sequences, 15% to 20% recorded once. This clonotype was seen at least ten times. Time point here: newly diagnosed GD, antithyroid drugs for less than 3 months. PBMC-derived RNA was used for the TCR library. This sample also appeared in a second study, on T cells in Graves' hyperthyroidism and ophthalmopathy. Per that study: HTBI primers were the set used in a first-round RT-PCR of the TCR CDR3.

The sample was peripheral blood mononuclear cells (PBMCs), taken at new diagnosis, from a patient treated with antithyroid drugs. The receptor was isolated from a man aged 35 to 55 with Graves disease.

CDR3 protein: CASSQGWEGDLETQYF. CDR3 DNA sequence: TGTGCCAGCAGCCAAGGCTGGGAGGGGGACTTAGAGACCCAGTACTTC. The chain recombines TRBV3-1 with TRBJ2-5; D possibly corresponds to TRBD2 (7 bases). CDR1 and CDR2 from the germline V gene are LGHDT and YNNKEL (reference sequence). The germline V and J ends were trimmed by 1 base and 4 bases, with 16 bases remaining between them. This CDR3 has 16 amino acids.